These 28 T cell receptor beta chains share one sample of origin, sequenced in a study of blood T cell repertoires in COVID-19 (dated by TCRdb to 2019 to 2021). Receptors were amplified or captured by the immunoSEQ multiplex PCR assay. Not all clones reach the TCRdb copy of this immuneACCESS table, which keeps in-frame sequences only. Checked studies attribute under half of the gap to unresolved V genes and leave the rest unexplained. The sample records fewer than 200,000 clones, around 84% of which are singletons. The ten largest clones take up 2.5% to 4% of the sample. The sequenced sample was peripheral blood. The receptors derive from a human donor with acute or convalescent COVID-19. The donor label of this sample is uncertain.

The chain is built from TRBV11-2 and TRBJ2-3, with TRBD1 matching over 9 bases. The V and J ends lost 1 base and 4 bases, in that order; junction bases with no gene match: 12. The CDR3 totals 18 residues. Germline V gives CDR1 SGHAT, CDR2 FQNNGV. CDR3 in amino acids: CASSLGPSRTGAADTQYF. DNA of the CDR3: TGTGCCAGCAGCTTAGGCCCTTCCCGGACAGGGGCCGCAGATACGCAGTATTTT.

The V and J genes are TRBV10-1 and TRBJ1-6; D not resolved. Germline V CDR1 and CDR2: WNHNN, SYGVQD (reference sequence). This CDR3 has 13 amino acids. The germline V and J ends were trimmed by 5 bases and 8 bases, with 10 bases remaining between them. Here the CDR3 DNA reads TGCGCCAGCAGTAAGGAGGTGGATTCACCCCTCCACTTT. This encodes CASSKEVDSPLHF.

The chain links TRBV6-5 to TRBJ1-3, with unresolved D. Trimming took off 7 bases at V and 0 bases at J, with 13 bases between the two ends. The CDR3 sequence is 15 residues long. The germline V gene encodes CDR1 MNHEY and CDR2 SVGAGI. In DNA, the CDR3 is TGTGCCAGCAACGACAAACGGATCTCTGGAAACACCATATATTTT. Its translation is CASNDKRISGNTIYF.

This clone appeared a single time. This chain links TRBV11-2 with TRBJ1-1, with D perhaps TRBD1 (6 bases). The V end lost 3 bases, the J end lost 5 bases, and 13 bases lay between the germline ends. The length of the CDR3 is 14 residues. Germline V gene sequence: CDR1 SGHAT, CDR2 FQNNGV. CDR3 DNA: TGTGCCAGCAGCTTCGGGGGGCGCGGTACTGAAGCTTTCTTT. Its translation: CASSFGGRGTEAFF.

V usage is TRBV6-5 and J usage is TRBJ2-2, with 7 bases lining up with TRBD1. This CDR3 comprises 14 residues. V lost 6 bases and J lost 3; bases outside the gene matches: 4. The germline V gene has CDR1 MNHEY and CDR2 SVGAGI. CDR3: CASSYRGHTGELFF. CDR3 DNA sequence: TGTGCCAGCAGCTACAGGGGTCACACCGGGGAGCTGTTTTTT.

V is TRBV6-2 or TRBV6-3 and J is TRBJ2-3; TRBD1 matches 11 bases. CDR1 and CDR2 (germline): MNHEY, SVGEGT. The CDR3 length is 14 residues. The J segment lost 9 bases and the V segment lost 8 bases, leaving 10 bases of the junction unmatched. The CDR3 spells CASGPLDRGQTQYF. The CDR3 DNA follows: TGTGCCAGCGGCCCACTGGACAGGGGGCAAACGCAGTATTTT.

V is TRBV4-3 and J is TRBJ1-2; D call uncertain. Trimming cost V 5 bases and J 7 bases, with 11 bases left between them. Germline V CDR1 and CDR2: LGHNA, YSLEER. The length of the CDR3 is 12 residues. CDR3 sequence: CASSSYGGGYTF. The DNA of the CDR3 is TGCGCCAGCAGCTCGTACGGTGGTGGCTACACCTTC.

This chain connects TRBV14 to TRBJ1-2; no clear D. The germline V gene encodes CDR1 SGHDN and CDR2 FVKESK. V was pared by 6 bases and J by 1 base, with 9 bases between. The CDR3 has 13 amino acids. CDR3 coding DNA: TGTGCCAGCAGTCTGGGCCTTAACTATGGCTACACCTTC. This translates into CASSLGLNYGYTF.

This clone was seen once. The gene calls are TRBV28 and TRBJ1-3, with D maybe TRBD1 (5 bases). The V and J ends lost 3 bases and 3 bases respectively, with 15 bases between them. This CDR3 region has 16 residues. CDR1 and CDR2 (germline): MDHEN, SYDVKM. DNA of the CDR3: TGTGCCAGCAGTTTGCCAGGCGGGGGATATGGAAACACCATATATTTT. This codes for CASSLPGGGYGNTIYF.

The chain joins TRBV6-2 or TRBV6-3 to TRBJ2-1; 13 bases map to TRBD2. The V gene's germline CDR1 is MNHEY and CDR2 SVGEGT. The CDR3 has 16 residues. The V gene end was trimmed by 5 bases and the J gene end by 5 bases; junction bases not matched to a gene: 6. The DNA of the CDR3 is TGTGCCAGCAGTATTGGGGGACTAGCGGGGAACAATGAGCAGTTCTTC. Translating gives CASSIGGLAGNNEQFF.

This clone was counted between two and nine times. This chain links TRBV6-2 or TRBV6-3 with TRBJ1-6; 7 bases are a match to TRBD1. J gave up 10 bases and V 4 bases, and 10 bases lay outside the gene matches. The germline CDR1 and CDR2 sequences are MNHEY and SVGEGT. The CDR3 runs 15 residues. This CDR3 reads CASSLSRDRGSPLHF. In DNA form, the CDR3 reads TGTGCCAGCAGTTTAAGCCGGGACAGAGGATCACCCCTCCACTTT.

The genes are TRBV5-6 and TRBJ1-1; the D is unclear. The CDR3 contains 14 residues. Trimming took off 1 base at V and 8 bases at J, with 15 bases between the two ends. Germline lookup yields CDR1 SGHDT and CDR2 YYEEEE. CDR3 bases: TGTGCCAGCAGCTTGTACAGCGCGGGGAAGGAAGCTTTCTTT. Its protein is CASSLYSAGKEAFF.

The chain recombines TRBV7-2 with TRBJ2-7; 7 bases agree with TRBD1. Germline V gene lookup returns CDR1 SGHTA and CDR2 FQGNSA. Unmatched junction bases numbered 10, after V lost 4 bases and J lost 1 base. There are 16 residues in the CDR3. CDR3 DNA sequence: TGTGCCAGCAGCTCAACAGGACAGGAGCCGTCCTACGAGCAGTACTTC. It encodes CASSSTGQEPSYEQYF. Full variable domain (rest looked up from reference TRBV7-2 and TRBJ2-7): GAGVSQSPSNKVTEKGKDVELRCDPISGHTALYWYRQSLGQGLEFLIYFQGNSAPDKSGLPSDRFSAERTGGSVSTLTIQRTQQEDSAVYLCASSSTGQEPSYEQYFGPGTRLTVT.

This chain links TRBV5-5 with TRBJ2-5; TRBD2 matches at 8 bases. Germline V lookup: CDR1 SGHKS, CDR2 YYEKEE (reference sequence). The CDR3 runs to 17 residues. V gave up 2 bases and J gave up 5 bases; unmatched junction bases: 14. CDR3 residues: CASSFSRTSRNTETQYF. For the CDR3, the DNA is TGTGCCAGCAGCTTTTCTCGGACTAGCAGGAATACGGAGACCCAGTACTTC.

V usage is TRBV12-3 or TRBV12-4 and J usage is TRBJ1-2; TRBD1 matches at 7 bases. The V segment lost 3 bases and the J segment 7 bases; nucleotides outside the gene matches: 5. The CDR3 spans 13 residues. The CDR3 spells CASSFTGEVGYTF. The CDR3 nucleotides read TGTGCCAGCAGTTTTACAGGGGAAGTTGGCTACACCTTC.

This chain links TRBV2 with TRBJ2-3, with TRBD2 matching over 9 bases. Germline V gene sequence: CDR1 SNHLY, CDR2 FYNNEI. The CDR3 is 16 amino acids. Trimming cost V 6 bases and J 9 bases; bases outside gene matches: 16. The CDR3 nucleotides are TGTGCCAGCAGATGGGCTAGCGGGGCGATCTCGGAGACGCAGTATTTT. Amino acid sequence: CASRWASGAISETQYF.

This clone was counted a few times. CDR3 nucleotide sequence: TGTGCCAGCAGCTTGGACCTTCGGGAAAAACTGTTTTTT. Encoded protein: CASSLDLREKLFF. The rearrangement links TRBV5-5 to TRBJ1-4; D is undetermined. V was trimmed by 0 bases and J by 8 bases, leaving 8 bases between them. This CDR3 has 13 residues. Germline V CDR1 and CDR2: SGHKS, YYEKEE (reference sequence).

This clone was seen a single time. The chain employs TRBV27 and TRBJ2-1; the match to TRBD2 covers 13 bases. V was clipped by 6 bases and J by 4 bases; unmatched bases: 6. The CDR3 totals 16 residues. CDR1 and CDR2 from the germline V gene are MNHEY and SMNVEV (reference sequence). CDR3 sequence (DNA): TGTGCCAGCAGGACGACTAGCGGGGGGTCATACAATGAGCAGTTCTTC. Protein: CASRTTSGGSYNEQFF.

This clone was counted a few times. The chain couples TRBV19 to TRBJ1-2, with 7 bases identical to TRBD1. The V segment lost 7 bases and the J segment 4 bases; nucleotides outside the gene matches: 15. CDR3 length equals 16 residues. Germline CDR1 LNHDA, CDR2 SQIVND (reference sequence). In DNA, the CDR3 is TGTGCCAGTACCCCTGAGGGCAGGGGGATAAGCTATGGCTACACCTTC. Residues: CASTPEGRGISYGYTF.

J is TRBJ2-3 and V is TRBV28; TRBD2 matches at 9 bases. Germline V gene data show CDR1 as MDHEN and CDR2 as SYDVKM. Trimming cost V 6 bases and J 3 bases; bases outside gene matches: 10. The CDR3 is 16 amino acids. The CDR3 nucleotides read TGTGCCAGCAGCATCGGTTATCTAGCGGGGACAGATACGCAGTATTTT. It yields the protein CASSIGYLAGTDTQYF.

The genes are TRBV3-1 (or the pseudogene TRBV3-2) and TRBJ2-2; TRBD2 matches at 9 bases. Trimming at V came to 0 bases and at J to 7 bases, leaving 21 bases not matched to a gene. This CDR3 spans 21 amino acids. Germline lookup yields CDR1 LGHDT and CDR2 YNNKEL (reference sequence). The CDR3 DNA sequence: TGTGCCAGCAGCCAAGATATGGGGCGTAGGGTAGCGGGGGCCCCGGGCGGGGAGCTGTTTTTT. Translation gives CASSQDMGRRVAGAPGGELFF.

Written as DNA, the CDR3 is TGTGCCAGCAGCTCGTTGCTAACTGAAGCTTTCTTT. Residues: CASSSLLTEAFF. The gene calls are TRBV11-2 and TRBJ1-1; D not resolved. V lost 4 bases and J lost 5, with 8 bases in between. Germline CDR1 is SGHAT and CDR2 is FQNNGV. The CDR3 consists of 12 residues.

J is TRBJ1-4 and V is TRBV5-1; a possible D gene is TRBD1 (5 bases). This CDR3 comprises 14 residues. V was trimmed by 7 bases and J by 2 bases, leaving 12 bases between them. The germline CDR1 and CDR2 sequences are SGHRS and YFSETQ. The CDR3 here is CASGVAGTNEKLFF. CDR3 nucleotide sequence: TGCGCCAGCGGGGTAGCAGGGACTAATGAAAAACTGTTTTTT.

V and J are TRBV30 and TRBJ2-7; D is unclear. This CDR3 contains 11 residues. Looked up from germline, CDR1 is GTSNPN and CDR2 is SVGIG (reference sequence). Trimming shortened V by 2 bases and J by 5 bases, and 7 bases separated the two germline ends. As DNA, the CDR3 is TGTGCCTGGAGTAGGAGCGACGAGCAGTACTTC. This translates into CAWSRSDEQYF.

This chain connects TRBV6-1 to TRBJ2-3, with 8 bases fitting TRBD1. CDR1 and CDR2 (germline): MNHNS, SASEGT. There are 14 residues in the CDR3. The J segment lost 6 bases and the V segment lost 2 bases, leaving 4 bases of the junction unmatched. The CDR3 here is CASSERTGRDTQYF. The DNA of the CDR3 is TGTGCCAGCAGTGAACGGACAGGGAGGGATACGCAGTATTTT.

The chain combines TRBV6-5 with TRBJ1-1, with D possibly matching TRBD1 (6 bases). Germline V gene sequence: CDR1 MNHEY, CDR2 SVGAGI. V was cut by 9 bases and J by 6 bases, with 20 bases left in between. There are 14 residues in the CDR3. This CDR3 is CASTTGLLMAEAFF. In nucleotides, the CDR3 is TGTGCCAGTACTACAGGGCTATTAATGGCTGAAGCTTTCTTT.

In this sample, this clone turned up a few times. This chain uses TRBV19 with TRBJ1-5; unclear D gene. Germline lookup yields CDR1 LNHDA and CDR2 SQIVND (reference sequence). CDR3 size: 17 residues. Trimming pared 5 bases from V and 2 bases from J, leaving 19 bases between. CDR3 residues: CASSPTLVYLGNQPQHF. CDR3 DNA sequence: TGTGCCAGTAGTCCCACCCTTGTCTATCTGGGCAATCAGCCCCAGCATTTT.

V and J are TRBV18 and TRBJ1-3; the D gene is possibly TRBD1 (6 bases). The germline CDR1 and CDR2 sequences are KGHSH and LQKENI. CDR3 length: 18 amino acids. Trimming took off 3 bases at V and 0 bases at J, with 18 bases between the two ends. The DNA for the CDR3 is TGTGCCAGCTCACCCCGCGGGGGGCAGGATAGCTCTGGAAACACCATATATTTT. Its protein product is CASSPRGGQDSSGNTIYF.